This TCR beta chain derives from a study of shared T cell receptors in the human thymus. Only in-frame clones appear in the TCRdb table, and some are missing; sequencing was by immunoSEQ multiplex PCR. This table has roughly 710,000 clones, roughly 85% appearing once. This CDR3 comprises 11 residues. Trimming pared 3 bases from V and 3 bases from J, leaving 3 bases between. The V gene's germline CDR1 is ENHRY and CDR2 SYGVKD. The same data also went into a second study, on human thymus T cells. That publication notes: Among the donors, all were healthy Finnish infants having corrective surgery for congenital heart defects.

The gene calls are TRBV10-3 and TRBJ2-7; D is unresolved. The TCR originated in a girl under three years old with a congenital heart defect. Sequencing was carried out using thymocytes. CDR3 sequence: CAISDLYEQYF. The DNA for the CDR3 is TGTGCCATCAGTGATCTCTACGAGCAGTACTTC.